A single sample gave rise to the 18 T cell receptor beta chains below, sequenced in a study of molecular identifiers for immune sequencing clone quantification. TCRdb re-called the PCR reads through MiXCR, storing one row per CDR3 protein. Found here are 100,000 or so distinct CDR3 sequences, 30% to 35% of them singletons; the top ten hold over 8%. Input material: naive CD8+ T cells from blood, with Jurkat cell RNA spiked in. Subset: FACS-sorted CD8+CD4-CCR7+CD45RA+ naive T cells. All receptors derive from a human donor in good health. Some libraries in this study had Jurkat cell RNA spiked in.

In this sample, this clonotype turned up a few times. The CDR3 spells CSVDPSGTEAFF. In DNA, the CDR3 is TGCAGCGTTGACCCCTCGGGCACTGAAGCTTTCTTT. The chain carries TRBV29-1 and TRBJ1-1; D unclear. The V end was cut by 3 bases, the J end by 4 bases, with 9 bases between. The CDR3 is 12 residues long. Germline-derived CDR1 and CDR2 are SQVTM and ANQGSEA. Supplemented by reference TRBV29-1 and TRBJ1-1, the full variable domain reads SAVISQKPSRDICQRGTSLTIQCQVDSQVTMMFWYRQQPGQSLTLIATANQGSEATYESGFVIDKFPISRPNLTFSTLTVSNMSPEDSSIYLCSVDPSGTEAFFGQGTRLTVV.

This clonotype has a single count. Here the CDR3 omits its conserved ending phenylalanine or tryptophan, so a read error is the likely source. The limits of the CDR3 on the DNA are not certain, so only TCRdb's listed CDR3 is given. V is TRBV20-1 and J is TRBJ1-6; the table's D call TRBD1 went unverified against the DNA. The germline gives CDR1 DFQATT, CDR2 SNEGSKA (reference sequence). The CDR3 is 13 residues long, ends included. The CDR3 reads CSARTGGSSPHHI.

This clonotype turned up a few times. The chain is built from TRBV3-1 and TRBJ2-3, with 7 bases fitting TRBD2. Trimming removed 1 base from V and 6 bases from J; junction bases left unmatched: 13. This CDR3 contains 17 residues. Germline assignment: CDR1 LGHDT and CDR2 YNNKEL (reference sequence). The DNA of the CDR3 is TGTGCCAGCAGCCAAGTGGGTCCTAGCGGACCAGAGGATACGCAGTATTTT. This sequence encodes CASSQVGPSGPEDTQYF.

This clonotype showed up just a few times. The chain carries TRBV15 and TRBJ1-1; 7 bases fit TRBD1. The V and J ends lost 3 bases and 7 bases, in that order; junction bases with no gene match: 8. CDR3 length: 14 residues. Germline V gene data show CDR1 as LNHNV and CDR2 as YYDKDF (reference sequence). The CDR3, as DNA: TGTGCCACCAGCAGGATGACAGGGATCTTTGAAGCTTTCTTT. Protein product: CATSRMTGIFEAFF. Drawing the rest from reference TRBV15 and TRBJ1-1, the complete variable domain is DAMVIQNPRYQVTQFGKPVTLSCSQTLNHNVMYWYQQKSSQAPKLLFHYYDKDFNNEADTPDNFQSRRPNTSFCFLDIRSPGLGDTAMYLCATSRMTGIFEAFFGQGTRLTVV.

V and J are TRBV6-5 and TRBJ2-2; D is unresolved. From germline, CDR1 is MNHEY and CDR2 SVGAGI. The CDR3 has 13 amino acids. V was shortened by 2 bases and J by 6 bases, with 7 bases between the two germline ends. The CDR3 sequence: CASSYGRAGELFF. The CDR3 coding sequence is TGTGCCAGCAGTTACGGTCGGGCCGGGGAGCTGTTTTTT.

A few counts support this clonotype. J is TRBJ2-7 and V is TRBV5-1; 8 nucleotides match TRBD2. This CDR3 has 15 amino acids. CDR1 is SGHRS and CDR2 is YFSETQ in the germline V gene. V lost 7 bases to trimming and J lost 2 bases; unmatched junction nucleotides: 11. CDR3 sequence reads: CASGLTSEPPYEQYF. CDR3 nucleotides: TGCGCCAGCGGGTTGACTAGCGAGCCCCCCTACGAGCAGTACTTC.

CDR3 DNA sequence: TGTGCCAGCAGCCCACCTAACCCCTCGGCCCCCTCCTACGAGCAGTACTTC. The encoded protein is CASSPPNPSAPSYEQYF. V usage is TRBV7-9 and J usage is TRBJ2-7; D not resolved. Germline CDR1 and CDR2: SEHNR and FQNEAQ (reference sequence). The V end lost 5 bases, the J end lost 0 bases, and 20 bases lay between the germline ends. The CDR3 runs 17 residues.

The table lists this clonotype with a few counts. A read error is likely, as this CDR3 ends without the conserved phenylalanine or tryptophan. The chain employs TRBV28 and TRBJ2-7; the D is unclear. Trimming left V 2 bases short and J 3 bases short, with 5 bases between. CDR3 length: 12 amino acids. Germline CDR1 MDHEN, CDR2 SYDVKM. This CDR3 is CASSLGVYEQYS. CDR3 in DNA: TGTGCCAGCAGTTTAGGGGTCTACGAGCAGTACTCC.

A few counts support this clonotype. As DNA, the CDR3 is TGTGCCAGCAGCCACGGGACAGGGGGCTTCGAGCAGTACTTC. Protein: CASSHGTGGFEQYF. V gene TRBV7-2 combines with J gene TRBJ2-7; 12 positions match TRBD1. The V segment lost 5 bases and the J segment 6 bases; nucleotides outside the gene matches: 5. CDR1 is SGHTA and CDR2 is FQGNSA in the germline V gene. The CDR3 has 14 residues.

This clonotype has a count of ten or more. The genes are TRBV20-1 and TRBJ1-1, with TRBD1 as a possible D gene (6 bases). Germline V CDR1 and CDR2: DFQATT, SNEGSKA (reference sequence). The CDR3 is 13 amino acids. V lost 5 bases to trimming and J lost 1 base, with 11 bases between them. Here the CDR3 DNA reads TGCAGTGCTCAGGCCAGGGGGAACACTGAAGCTTTCTTT. Its translation: CSAQARGNTEAFF.

This clonotype came up a few times. This may arise from a read error, as a much more abundant clone is one base away. This rearrangement joins TRBV29-1 to TRBJ2-7; TRBD1 matches at 8 bases. Germline CDR1 reads SQVTM; CDR2 reads ANQGSEA. This CDR3 contains 12 residues. The CDR3 is CSAGQGYYEQHF. The CDR3 region has the DNA TGCAGCGCCGGACAGGGATATTACGAGCAGCACTTC.

The count of this clonotype is one. This could be a read error, since a much larger clone is one nucleotide away. Since no conserved phenylalanine or tryptophan closes the CDR3, a read error is the likely cause. The chain combines TRBV4-3 with TRBJ2-3; D may match TRBD1 or TRBD2 (5 bases each). The CDR3 contains 17 residues. Trimming cost V 3 bases and J 1 base, with 17 bases left between them. The germline V gene has CDR1 LGHNA and CDR2 YSLEER. The DNA for the CDR3 is TGCGCCAGCAGCCACCTGGGACCGACGCGGGGCACAGATACGCAGTATATT. It yields the protein CASSHLGPTRGTDTQYI.

This clonotype turned up a few times. This chain uses TRBV20-1 with TRBJ2-7; TRBD2 is a possible D gene (6 bases). This CDR3 region has 12 residues. Trimming cost V 3 bases and J 3 bases, with 9 bases left between them. The germline gives CDR1 DFQATT, CDR2 SNEGSKA (reference sequence). The CDR3: CSASVGGYEQYF. The CDR3 DNA reads as TGCAGTGCTAGTGTGGGAGGCTACGAGCAGTACTTC.

The chain combines TRBV4-3 with TRBJ2-7; D is unresolved. This CDR3 is 13 amino acids long. CDR1 is LGHNA and CDR2 is YSLEER in the germline V gene. With 5 bases removed from V and 4 bases from J, the gap between germline ends came to 12 bases. CDR3 residues: CASSVAANYEQYF. In nucleotides, the CDR3 is TGCGCCAGCAGCGTGGCGGCGAATTACGAGCAGTACTTC.

V and J are TRBV27 and TRBJ2-7, with TRBD1 identical over 12 bases. This CDR3 is built from 13 residues. Trimming took 10 bases from V and 5 from J; bases not matched to a gene: 6. CDR1 is MNHEY, CDR2 SMNVEV, per germline (reference sequence). In DNA form, the CDR3 reads TGTGCCACCGGGACAGGGGGCGCGGACGAGCAGTACTTC. Translating it yields CATGTGGADEQYF.

Worth noting for this clonotype: At one end the junction does not follow the germline gene, possibly because of a read error. The rearrangement joins TRBV5-6 to TRBJ2-7, with 13 bases aligning to TRBD2. There are 14 residues in the CDR3. Looked up from germline, CDR1 is SGHDT and CDR2 is YYEEEE. DNA of the CDR3: TGTGCCAGCATCTTGGGACTAGCGGGATACGAGCAGTACTTC. Encoded protein: CASILGLAGYEQYF.

This clonotype came up a few times. The V call is TRBV28, the J call TRBJ2-3; 14 bases line up with TRBD2. Germline assignment: CDR1 MDHEN and CDR2 SYDVKM. The CDR3 contains 16 residues. Unmatched junction bases numbered 5, after V lost 6 bases and J lost 3 bases. This chain's CDR3 is CASRGLAGDDTDTQYF. In nucleotides, the CDR3 is TGTGCCAGCAGGGGACTAGCGGGAGATGATACAGATACGCAGTATTTT.

In its sample, this clonotype was seen a few times. This chain connects TRBV4-3 to TRBJ2-6; 8 positions agree with TRBD2. Germline V gene sequence: CDR1 LGHNA, CDR2 YSLEER. V shed 4 bases, J shed 4 bases, and the junction held 9 bases outside the gene matches. The CDR3 runs to 17 residues. The CDR3 DNA is TGCGCCAGCAGCCCCGCGTGGCGCGGGAGGGGGGCCAACGTCCTGACTTTC. Translation gives CASSPAWRGRGANVLTF.